The 2 T cell receptor beta chains below were found in one sample sequenced in a study of blood T cell repertoires in COVID-19 (TCRdb year 2020). Library construction relied on the immunoSEQ multiplex PCR assay. What TCRdb holds here is the immuneACCESS table cut down to in-frame rearrangements. Part of the clones is not present; checked against another copy, under half of the missing clones reflect an unresolved V gene, and the others are unexplained. The sample yields fewer than 300,000 clones; about three quarters were counted once. In total, the top ten clones hold around 3.2% of the sample. The source material was peripheral blood. These receptors were collected from a woman older than 75 with acute or convalescent COVID-19.

This rearrangement joins TRBV5-1 to TRBJ2-1, with D unresolved. V gave up 3 bases and J gave up 5 bases, with 12 bases separating them. The CDR3 length is 14 residues. Germline CDR1 is SGHRS and CDR2 is YFSETQ. As DNA, the CDR3 is TGCGCCAGCAGCTCCCGTGAGGCAAACAATGAGCAGTTCTTC. It specifies CASSSREANNEQFF.

V usage is TRBV19 and J usage is TRBJ1-6, with 12 bases identical to TRBD1. V lost 3 bases to trimming and J lost 6 bases; unmatched junction nucleotides: 6. From germline, CDR1 is LNHDA and CDR2 SQIVND (reference sequence). This CDR3 has 17 residues. The DNA of the CDR3 is TGTGCCAGTAGTATTCCCGGGACAGGGGGCGTTAATTCACCCCTCCACTTT. It codes for CASSIPGTGGVNSPLHF.